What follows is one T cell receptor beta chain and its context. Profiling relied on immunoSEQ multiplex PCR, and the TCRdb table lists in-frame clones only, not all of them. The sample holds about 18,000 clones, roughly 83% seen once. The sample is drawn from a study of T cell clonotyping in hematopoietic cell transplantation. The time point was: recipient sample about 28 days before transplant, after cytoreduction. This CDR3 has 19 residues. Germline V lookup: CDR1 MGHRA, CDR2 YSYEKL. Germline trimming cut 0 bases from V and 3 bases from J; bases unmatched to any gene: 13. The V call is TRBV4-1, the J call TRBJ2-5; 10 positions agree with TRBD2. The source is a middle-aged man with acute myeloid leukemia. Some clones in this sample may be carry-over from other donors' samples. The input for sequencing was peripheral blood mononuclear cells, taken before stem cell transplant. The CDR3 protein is CASSQDLGISGGWEETQYF. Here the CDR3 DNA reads TGCGCCAGCAGCCAAGATTTGGGGATTAGCGGGGGGTGGGAAGAGACCCAGTACTTC.